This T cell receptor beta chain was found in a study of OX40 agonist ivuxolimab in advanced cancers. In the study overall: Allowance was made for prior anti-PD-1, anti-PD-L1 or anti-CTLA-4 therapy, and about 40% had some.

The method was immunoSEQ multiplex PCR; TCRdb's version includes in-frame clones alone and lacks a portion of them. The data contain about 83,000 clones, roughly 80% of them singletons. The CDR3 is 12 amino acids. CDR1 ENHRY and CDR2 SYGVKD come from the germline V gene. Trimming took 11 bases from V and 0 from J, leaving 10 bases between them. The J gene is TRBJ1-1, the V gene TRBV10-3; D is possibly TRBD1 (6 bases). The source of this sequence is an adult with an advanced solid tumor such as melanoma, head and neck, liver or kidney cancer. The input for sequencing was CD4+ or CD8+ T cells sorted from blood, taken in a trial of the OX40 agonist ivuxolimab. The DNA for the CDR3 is TGTGCCGTACAGGGATTGAACACTGAAGCTTTCTTT. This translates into CAVQGLNTEAFF.